The sequence of this T cell receptor (beta chain) was determined in a study of PD-L1 blockade in urothelial cancer. Only in-frame clones appear in the TCRdb table, and some are missing; sequencing was by immunoSEQ multiplex PCR. Of fewer than 75,000 clones listed, 84% are singletons. The V gene's germline CDR1 is SQVTM and CDR2 ANQGSEA. V was pared by 7 bases and J by 6 bases, with 12 bases between. This CDR3 contains 12 residues. The receptor was derived from a man between 65 and 79 years old with urothelial cancer. J is TRBJ2-2 and V is TRBV29-1, with a tentative D call TRBD2 (6 bases). The source material was PBMCs, sampled around atezolizumab (anti-PD-L1) treatment. CDR3 region: CSGAGWAGELFF. CDR3 nucleotide sequence: TGCAGCGGGGCGGGGTGGGCCGGGGAGCTGTTTTTT.